The 28 T cell receptor beta chains listed next were all sequenced from one sample in a study of T cell responses to AZD1222 COVID-19 vaccine. TCRdb's table, derived via immunoSEQ multiplex PCR, lists solely in-frame clones and lacks some. The top ten hold roughly 3% of the sample, which has about 150,000 clones, about 90% seen once. This specimen was peripheral blood, taken 28 days after the second AZD1222 dose. These receptor sequences come from an adult who received the AZD1222 COVID-19 vaccine.

Only a few counts were recorded for this clone. The V and J genes are TRBV3-1 (or the pseudogene TRBV3-2) and TRBJ2-2; 7 positions agree with TRBD1. The junction had 9 bases not matched to a gene; V was cut back by 1 base and J by 7 bases. The CDR3 sequence is 16 residues long. The germline CDR1 and CDR2 sequences are LGHDT and YNNKEL (reference sequence). DNA of the CDR3: TGTGCCAGCAGCCAAGGTTGGGACAGAAAAATCGGGGAGCTGTTTTTT. Encoded protein: CASSQGWDRKIGELFF.

This clone was observed a single time. The chain recombines TRBV20-1 with TRBJ1-5, with D unresolved. The germline gives CDR1 DFQATT, CDR2 SNEGSKA (reference sequence). This CDR3 has 14 amino acids. V lost 3 bases, J lost 1 base, and 10 bases lay in between. This chain's CDR3 is CSASGFTSNQPQHF. CDR3 in DNA: TGCAGTGCTAGTGGCTTCACCAGCAATCAGCCCCAGCATTTT.

Notes on this clone: This sample also contains other DNA sequences that code for the same CDR3. This chain uses TRBV29-1 with TRBJ2-5; maybe TRBD1 (7 bases). V lost 7 bases and J 5 bases, leaving 14 bases between the germline ends. From germline, CDR1 is SQVTM and CDR2 ANQGSEA. The CDR3 spans 12 residues. In DNA form, the CDR3 reads TGCAGCGGCCGGACAGGAGGGGAGACCCAGTACTTC. Its translation is CSGRTGGETQYF.

This rearrangement joins TRBV7-9 to TRBJ1-5, with D hard to call. V was shortened by 2 bases and J by 3 bases, with 11 bases between the two germline ends. CDR3 size: 15 residues. CDR1 and CDR2 (germline): SEHNR, FQNEAQ (reference sequence). The CDR3 sequence is CASSLYRGINQPQHF. The CDR3 DNA is TGTGCCAGCAGCTTATACAGAGGGATCAATCAGCCCCAGCATTTT.

The chain uses TRBV30 and TRBJ1-2, with D maybe TRBD1 (5 bases). This CDR3 spans 12 amino acids. The V end lost 2 bases, the J end lost 7 bases, and 11 bases lay between the germline ends. CDR1 is GTSNPN and CDR2 is SVGIG in the germline V gene (reference sequence). The CDR3 loop reads CAWSSGGGGYTF. In DNA form, the CDR3 reads TGTGCCTGGAGTTCGGGGGGAGGTGGCTACACCTTC.

This sequence joins TRBV7-2 and TRBJ1-3; D uncertain. The V gene's germline CDR1 is SGHTA and CDR2 FQGNSA. With 3 bases removed from V and 0 bases from J, the gap between germline ends came to 9 bases. CDR3 length equals 15 residues. As DNA, the CDR3 is TGTGCCAGCAGCTTCCAACGGAGCTCTGGAAACACCATATATTTT. It translates to CASSFQRSSGNTIYF. The complete variable domain, with remaining parts taken from reference TRBV7-2 and TRBJ1-3, reads GAGVSQSPSNKVTEKGKDVELRCDPISGHTALYWYRQSLGQGLEFLIYFQGNSAPDKSGLPSDRFSAERTGGSVSTLTIQRTQQEDSAVYLCASSFQRSSGNTIYFGEGSWLTVV.

This rearrangement joins TRBV3-1 (or the pseudogene TRBV3-2) to TRBJ2-1; D not resolved. Germline V gene data show CDR1 as LGHDT and CDR2 as YNNKEL (reference sequence). The CDR3 has 13 residues. V lost 5 bases and J 3 bases, leaving 8 bases between the germline ends. The CDR3, as DNA: TGTGCCAGCAGCTATATGGGCTACAATGAGCAGTTCTTC. This sequence encodes CASSYMGYNEQFF.

The chain combines TRBV23-1 with TRBJ2-2; no clear D gene. TRBV23-1 has ORF status, its function being uncertain. This CDR3 spans 12 amino acids. Trimming stripped 3 bases from V and 7 bases from J, with 6 bases between. The CDR3, as DNA: TGCGCCAGCAGTCAGAGAAACGGGGAGCTGTTTTTT. It is translated as CASSQRNGELFF.

The chain links TRBV3-1 (or the pseudogene TRBV3-2) to TRBJ1-1; D is undetermined. The ends were cut back, 1 base at V and 8 bases at J, with 14 bases in the middle. The germline gives CDR1 LGHDT, CDR2 YNNKEL (reference sequence). This CDR3 contains 14 residues. The CDR3: CASSQALPTPEAFF. The DNA for the CDR3 is TGTGCCAGCAGCCAAGCTTTACCCACCCCCGAAGCTTTCTTT.

The gene calls are TRBV10-3 and TRBJ2-1; possible D gene TRBD1, 7 bases. The CDR3 consists of 14 residues. CDR1 is ENHRY and CDR2 is SYGVKD in the germline V gene. Trimming pared 6 bases from V and 3 bases from J, leaving 12 bases between. As DNA, the CDR3 is TGTGCCATCAGCCCGCAGGGGGGCTACAATGAGCAGTTCTTC. Protein: CAISPQGGYNEQFF.

This chain uses TRBV11-3 with TRBJ2-2; D unresolved. CDR1 and CDR2 from the germline V gene are SGHNT and YENEEA. V shed 1 base and J shed 2 bases, with 2 bases lying between them. There are 13 residues in the CDR3. CDR3 protein: CASSLANTGELFF. The CDR3 bases are TGTGCCAGCAGCTTAGCCAACACCGGGGAGCTGTTTTTT.

This clone has just a few counts. The V and J genes are TRBV9 and TRBJ1-2, with a weak D call TRBD1 (6 bases). Germline V gene sequence: CDR1 SGDLS, CDR2 YYNGEE. The CDR3 totals 14 residues. V shed 3 bases and J shed 8 bases, with 17 bases lying between them. CDR3 sequence reads: CASSALGGPGGYTF. The CDR3 DNA reads as TGTGCCAGCAGCGCGCTGGGGGGCCCAGGGGGCTACACCTTC.

The chain links TRBV28 to TRBJ1-3; TRBD1 agrees at 7 bases. The germline V gene encodes CDR1 MDHEN and CDR2 SYDVKM. This CDR3 is 14 amino acids long. J was trimmed by 4 bases and V by 6 bases; bases with no gene match: 6. Here the CDR3 DNA reads TGTGCCAGCAGAAGCAGGGGGGAGGGAAACACCATATATTTT. Translating gives CASRSRGEGNTIYF.

This clone was seen just once. The CDR3 region is CASSPFTTGTASTDTQYF. The CDR3 bases are TGTGCCAGCTCACCATTTACAACCGGGACAGCTAGCACAGATACGCAGTATTTT. The rearrangement joins TRBV18 to TRBJ2-3, with 7 bases aligning to TRBD1. J gave up 0 bases and V 2 bases, and 11 bases lay outside the gene matches. CDR1 and CDR2 from the germline V gene are KGHSH and LQKENI. This CDR3 spans 18 amino acids.

The chain combines TRBV27 with TRBJ2-5, with TRBD1 matching over 7 bases. The CDR3 runs 13 residues. J lost 1 base, V lost 7 bases, and 3 bases had no gene match. Germline CDR1 and CDR2: MNHEY and SMNVEV (reference sequence). Here the CDR3 reads CASIDRVQETQYF. DNA for the CDR3: TGTGCCAGCATCGACAGGGTCCAAGAGACCCAGTACTTC.

The genes are TRBV6-2 or TRBV6-3 and TRBJ2-1, with unresolved D. Germline V gives CDR1 MNHEY, CDR2 SVGEGT. The germline V and J ends were trimmed by 0 bases and 0 bases, with 9 bases remaining between them. This CDR3 has 16 amino acids. Here the CDR3 reads CASSYSAVSSYNEQFF. In nucleotides, the CDR3 is TGTGCCAGCAGTTACTCTGCGGTTAGCTCCTACAATGAGCAGTTCTTC.

The V and J genes are TRBV18 and TRBJ2-2; 12 bases are shared with TRBD2. This CDR3 is built from 14 residues. The junction had 3 bases not matched to a gene; V was cut back by 2 bases and J by 11 bases. Germline loops: CDR1 KGHSH, CDR2 LQKENI. In DNA, the CDR3 is TGTGCCAGCTCACCAAGGACTAGCGGGGACGAGCTGTTTTTT. It specifies CASSPRTSGDELFF.

The chain joins TRBV7-2 to TRBJ2-3, with TRBD2 matching over 10 bases. Germline CDR1 is SGHTA and CDR2 is FQGNSA. V gave up 7 bases and J gave up 6 bases; unmatched junction bases: 10. This CDR3 contains 15 residues. For the CDR3, the DNA is TGTGCCAGCACCCTAGCGGGAGCGATCGGGGATACGCAGTATTTT. Translation: CASTLAGAIGDTQYF.

This clone was recorded a few times. This rearrangement joins TRBV10-2 to TRBJ2-2, with D perhaps matching TRBD1 (5 bases). The CDR3 runs 13 residues. Trimming pared 7 bases from V and 3 bases from J, leaving 9 bases between. The V gene's germline CDR1 is WSHSY and CDR2 SAAADI. CDR3 amino acids: CASTGHDTGELFF. The CDR3 bases are TGCGCCAGCACAGGACACGACACCGGGGAGCTGTTTTTT.

The chain joins TRBV5-4 to TRBJ2-7, with 7 bases matching TRBD2. Per germline, CDR1 SGHNT and CDR2 YYREEE (reference sequence). The CDR3 length is 17 residues. Trimming took 0 bases from V and 0 from J; bases not matched to a gene: 9. CDR3 residues: CASSLVGGDSRSYEQYF. For the CDR3, the DNA is TGTGCCAGCAGCTTGGTGGGGGGGGACTCGCGCTCCTACGAGCAGTACTTC.

The rearrangement uses TRBV19 and TRBJ1-6; 9 nucleotides line up with TRBD1. CDR1 is LNHDA and CDR2 is SQIVND in the germline V gene (reference sequence). The CDR3 extends over 18 amino acids. V lost 7 bases and J lost 5; bases outside the gene matches: 15. CDR3 sequence: CASTSPGGGTGNNSPLHF. The CDR3 coding sequence is TGTGCCAGTACCTCACCGGGGGGCGGGACAGGGAATAATTCACCCCTCCACTTT.

To note about this clone: The identical CDR3 is also encoded by other nucleotide sequences in the sample. The CDR3 nucleotides are TGTGCCAGCTCACCCGACAGGGATCAGCCCCAGCATTTT. Translating it yields CASSPDRDQPQHF. V and J are TRBV18 and TRBJ1-5; TRBD1 agrees at 7 bases. This CDR3 comprises 13 residues. The V gene end was trimmed by 3 bases and the J gene end by 5 bases; junction bases not matched to a gene: 1. Germline V gene data show CDR1 as KGHSH and CDR2 as LQKENI.

This rearrangement joins TRBV18 to TRBJ2-7, with D uncertain. CDR3 size: 14 residues. Germline V gives CDR1 KGHSH, CDR2 LQKENI. The ends were cut back, 2 bases at V and 5 bases at J, with 13 bases in the middle. Written as DNA, the CDR3 is TGTGCCAGCTCACCAACCAGCCAGCCCCACGAGCAGTACTTC. It specifies CASSPTSQPHEQYF.

This clone appeared once. The CDR3 DNA follows: TGTGCCAGCGGGCCGAATGAGCAGTTCTTC. It codes for CASGPNEQFF. The J gene is TRBJ2-1, the V gene TRBV2; unclear D gene. Trimming stripped 8 bases from V and 7 bases from J, with 6 bases between. Germline V gene data show CDR1 as SNHLY and CDR2 as FYNNEI. CDR3 length: 10 amino acids.

This rearrangement joins TRBV12-3 or TRBV12-4 to TRBJ2-1; 8 bases match TRBD1. This CDR3 has 13 amino acids. J gave up 8 bases and V 5 bases, and 5 bases lay outside the gene matches. CDR3 coding DNA: TGTGCCAGCAGTCGGACAGGGATCGATGAGCAGTTCTTC. Residues: CASSRTGIDEQFF.

The chain employs TRBV28 and TRBJ2-5; possible D gene TRBD1, 6 bases. Trimming removed 2 bases from V and 5 bases from J, with 12 bases in between. Germline V lookup: CDR1 MDHEN, CDR2 SYDVKM. This CDR3 has 14 amino acids. CDR3 in DNA: TGTGCCAGCAGTTTAACAGGGCCATCCGAGACCCAGTACTTC. Amino acid sequence: CASSLTGPSETQYF. Full variable domain (missing parts from reference TRBV28 and TRBJ2-5): DVKVTQSSRYLVKRTGEKVFLECVQDMDHENMFWYRQDPGLGLRLIYFSYDVKMKEKGDIPEGYSVSREKKERFSLILESASTNQTSMYLCASSLTGPSETQYFGPGTRLLVL.

Written as DNA, the CDR3 is TGTGCCAGCAGCCTGGGACAGCCTCGGGAGCAGTACTTC. This gives the protein CASSLGQPREQYF. V is TRBV12-3 or TRBV12-4 and J is TRBJ2-7, with 7 nucleotides matching TRBD1. The CDR3 is 13 amino acids. V trimming: 6 bases; J trimming: 7 bases; junction bases outside the gene matches: 9.

The chain uses TRBV14 and TRBJ2-7; 8 bases map to TRBD1. This CDR3 comprises 15 residues. Trimming cost V 2 bases and J 4 bases; bases outside gene matches: 7. Per the germline V gene, CDR1 is SGHDN and CDR2 is FVKESK. CDR3 loop: CASSQQQGVLYEQYF. CDR3 DNA: TGTGCCAGCAGCCAACAACAGGGGGTATTATACGAGCAGTACTTC. Variable domain in full (rest from reference TRBV14 and TRBJ2-7): EAGVTQFPSHSVIEKGQTVTLRCDPISGHDNLYWYRRVMGKEIKFLLHFVKESKQDESGMPNNRFLAERTGGTYSTLKVQPAELEDSGVYFCASSQQQGVLYEQYFGPGTRLTVT.